These T cell receptor beta chains were read from a single sample in a study of persistence of HIV-infected CD4 T cells. TCRdb keeps only in-frame clones here, not all; method: immunoSEQ multiplex PCR. The repertoire holds 25,000 to 35,000 clones, with 82% as singletons. Which antigens these TCRs recognize remains unknown. The specimen was CD4+ T cells sorted from PBMCs after approximately 20-hour stimulation, collected from a patient who received antiretroviral therapy. These receptors were taken from an adult man with HIV who was CMV-seropositive. Each CDR3 is given with its conserved first and last residue. A D gene is named only where the DNA matches it firmly. Some rows mark clone size as missing; the rest say once, few, many or name a class of expanded clone.

D	size	V	J	DNA	CDR3
TRBD1	NA	TRBV4-2	TRBJ2-5	TGTGCCAGCAGCCATGTCCCGGGACAGGGGCAAGAGACCCAGTACTTC	CASSHVPGQGQETQYF
TRBD1	NA	TRBV4-3	TRBJ1-3	TGCGCCAGCAGCCAAGTCCTTCCGGGACAGGGGTTTGGAAACACCATATATTTT	CASSQVLPGQGFGNTIYF
TRBD1	few	TRBV9	TRBJ2-2	TGTGCCAGCAGCCGGGACAGGGCGGGCACCGGGGAGCTGTTTTTT	CASSRDRAGTGELFF
TRBD2	NA	TRBV5-1	TRBJ2-3	TGCGCCAGCAGCTTATACCCAGCGGGGGGGCCGGAGATTGCGACAGATACGCAGTATTTT	CASSLYPAGGPEIATDTQYF
NA	NA	TRBV29-1	TRBJ1-3	TGCAGCGTTGAAAGTTTTGCTGGAAACACCATATATTTT	CSVESFAGNTIYF
NA	NA	TRBV9	TRBJ2-2	TGTGCCAGCAGCGCGGCTCCCGGGGAGCTGTTTTTT	CASSAAPGELFF
NA	NA	TRBV15	TRBJ2-7	TGTGCCACCAGCAGAGGTGGGATACAGGGTCCGATCTCCTACGAGCAGTACTTC	CATSRGGIQGPISYEQYF
NA	NA	TRBV5-4	TRBJ2-5	TGTGCCAGCAGCTTGGTGTCAGGCGAGACCCAGTACTTC	CASSLVSGETQYF
NA	few	TRBV7-2	TRBJ1-6	TGTGCCAGCAGCTTCAGGTCCTCCTATAATTCACCCCTCCACTTT	CASSFRSSYNSPLHF
NA	NA	TRBV7-9	TRBJ2-5	TGTGCCAGTCAGGGTGGACAAGAGACCCAGTACTTC	CASQGGQETQYF
TRBD1	NA	TRBV19	TRBJ1-4	TGTGCCAGTACTGTATGGAGGGGGACAGGGGATGAAAAACTGTTTTTT	CASTVWRGTGDEKLFF
NA	NA	TRBV6-2/TRBV6-3	TRBJ1-3	TGTGCCAGCAGTTACACCCAGACAGCCGTGATTCTGAGCTCTGGAAACACCATATATTTT	CASSYTQTAVILSSGNTIYF
NA	NA	TRBV30	TRBJ1-6	TGTGCCTGGAGGGGTGCTAGTAATAATTCACCCCTCCACTTT	CAWRGASNNSPLHF
NA	NA	TRBV5-3	TRBJ1-2	TGTGCCCTTCCCCCCCCCGACAAGGGAGAGAGCTATGGCTACACCTTC	CALPPPDKGESYGYTF
TRBD1	NA	TRBV23-1	TRBJ2-7	TGCGCCAGCGAAACCGGGACAGGAAATTCCTACGAGCAGTACTTC	CASETGTGNSYEQYF
NA	NA	TRBV11-2	TRBJ1-6	TGTGCCAGCAGCTTAGTTTTGGGGGTTGGGACTTATGATTCACCCCTCCACTTT	CASSLVLGVGTYDSPLHF
TRBD1	few	TRBV7-2	TRBJ1-2	TGTGCCAGCAGCTACGACAGGGGGGGAGGCTACACCTTC	CASSYDRGGGYTF
NA	NA	TRBV7-8	TRBJ1-2	TGTGCCAGCAGCTTAGTGGTAGTCCTGTCTAACTATGGCTACACCTTC	CASSLVVVLSNYGYTF
TRBD1	NA	TRBV6-5	TRBJ1-1	TGTGCCAGCAGCCGAGACAGGGCGCTGAACACTGAAGCTTTCTTT	CASSRDRALNTEAFF
NA	medium-sized	TRBV19	TRBJ2-5	TGTGCCAGTAGTATAGCCGCGAAAGAGACCCAGTACTTC	CASSIAAKETQYF
TRBD1	NA	TRBV18	TRBJ1-6	TGTGCCAGCTCACAACCGACAGGGTCCGATAATTCACCCCTCCACTTT	CASSQPTGSDNSPLHF
TRBD1	NA	TRBV28	TRBJ1-5	TGTGCCAGCAGCACCGGGACAGGGGCAAATCAGCCCCAGCATTTT	CASSTGTGANQPQHF
NA	NA	TRBV5-1	TRBJ1-4	TGCGCCAGCAGCTTGGGCCAGGCTGTAGCTGAAAAACTGTTTTTT	CASSLGQAVAEKLFF
NA	NA	TRBV19	TRBJ2-7	TGTGCCAGTAGTCCTGGACCGGGGAGAAATACAAACGAGCAGTACTTC	CASSPGPGRNTNEQYF
TRBD2	NA	TRBV7-8	TRBJ2-5	TGTGCCAGCAGCTTGGCGGGGGGGCAAGAGACCCAGTACTTC	CASSLAGGQETQYF
TRBD1	NA	TRBV6-2/TRBV6-3	TRBJ1-5	TGTGCCAGCAGTAGGACAGGGACCTCGAATCAGCCCCAGCATTTT	CASSRTGTSNQPQHF
NA	once	TRBV27	TRBJ2-1	TGTGCCAGCCGCCGGTACAATGAGCAGTTCTTC	CASRRYNEQFF
NA	NA	TRBV5-1	TRBJ2-3	TGCGCCAGCAGTTACGGACAGTTTCGAGGCACAGATACGCAGTATTTT	CASSYGQFRGTDTQYF
NA	NA	TRBV6-2/TRBV6-3	TRBJ1-1	TGTGCCAGCAGTTCCGGGCTTTGGGACCAATCTCCTGAAGCTTTCTTT	CASSSGLWDQSPEAFF
NA	NA	TRBV30	TRBJ2-7	TGTGCCTGGTCAGGGCAGGGGACATACGAGCAGTACTTC	CAWSGQGTYEQYF
NA	few	TRBV7-9	TRBJ1-5	TGTGCCAGCAGCTTAGTTCTGGGGTTGAGCAATCAGCCCCAGCATTTT	CASSLVLGLSNQPQHF
TRBD2	once	TRBV7-2	TRBJ2-2	TGTGCCAGCAGCTTAGACCCCCTAGCGGACGGGGAGCTGTTTTTT	CASSLDPLADGELFF
TRBD1	NA	TRBV6-5	TRBJ2-7	TGTGCCAGCAGGACCACATGGACAGGGACCTACGAGCAGTACTTC	CASRTTWTGTYEQYF
NA	NA	TRBV19	TRBJ1-1	TGTGCCAGTAGTATTGCGGCATCGGGGACTGAAGCTTTCTTT	CASSIAASGTEAFF
TRBD1	few	TRBV18	TRBJ2-2	TGTGCCAGCTCACCTACAGGGGGCCGCACCGGGGAGCTGTTTTTT	CASSPTGGRTGELFF
NA	NA	TRBV4-1	TRBJ1-6	TGCGCCAGCAGCCAAGGAAACAGGGATGATTCACCCCTCCACTTT	CASSQGNRDDSPLHF
NA	NA	TRBV6-5	TRBJ2-2	TGTGCCAGCAGACTAGATAGCGGCTATTCCGGGGAGCTGTTTTTT	CASRLDSGYSGELFF
TRBD1	NA	TRBV6-2/TRBV6-3	TRBJ1-1	TGTGCCAGCAGTACCGGGACAGGGGGCACTGAAGCTTTCTTT	CASSTGTGGTEAFF
NA	NA	TRBV5-5	TRBJ1-5	TGTGCCAGCAGCTTGTGGAGCAATCAGCCCCAGCATTTT	CASSLWSNQPQHF
NA	few	TRBV18	TRBJ1-1	TGTGCCAGCTCACCACAGGGGAACACTGAAGCTTTCTTT	CASSPQGNTEAFF
TRBD1	few	TRBV19	TRBJ1-1	TGTGCCAGTAGGACAGGGCAGAACACTGAAGCTTTCTTT	CASRTGQNTEAFF
NA	NA	TRBV5-5	TRBJ1-6	TGTGCCAGCAGTCCCGAAGGTCGCAGATCGCATTCACCCCTCCACTTT	CASSPEGRRSHSPLHF
NA	NA	TRBV12-3/TRBV12-4	TRBJ1-1	TGTGCCAGCAGTTTATTCGGCCCCACTGAAGCTTTCTTT	CASSLFGPTEAFF
TRBD1	NA	TRBV10-3	TRBJ2-3	TGTGCCATCAGTGAGAAATACCAGGGGGAAGGAGATACGCAGTATTTT	CAISEKYQGEGDTQYF
NA	NA	TRBV5-6	TRBJ2-5	TGTGCCAGCAGCTTGATCCAGGGACACCAAGAGACCCAGTACTTC	CASSLIQGHQETQYF
NA	NA	TRBV7-8	TRBJ1-1	TGTGCCAGCAGCTTTTCTAACACTGAAGCTTTCTTT	CASSFSNTEAFF
NA	NA	TRBV7-2	TRBJ2-7	TGTGCCAGCAGCTTATCAGGCGAGAGGGAGCAGTACTTC	CASSLSGEREQYF
TRBD1	NA	TRBV7-9	TRBJ2-1	TGTGCCAGCAGCTTGGACAGGGGGTGGGATGAGCAGTTCTTC	CASSLDRGWDEQFF
NA	NA	TRBV29-1	TRBJ1-4	TGCAGCGTTCGCGGGGAGGATGAAAAACTGTTTTTT	CSVRGEDEKLFF
NA	NA	TRBV9	TRBJ1-3	TGTGCCAGCAGCCCCCTAGTTGGGCTTATCTCGGGAAACACCATATATTTT	CASSPLVGLISGNTIYF
NA	NA	TRBV7-2	TRBJ1-2	TGTGCCAGCAGCTCTCAGCGACCCAACTATGGCTACACCTTC	CASSSQRPNYGYTF
TRBD2	once	TRBV9	TRBJ2-5	TGTGCCAGCAGCGCCCATTTGGGGGAGGGTCAAGAGACCCAGTACTTC	CASSAHLGEGQETQYF
TRBD1	NA	TRBV10-2	TRBJ1-1	TGCGCCAGCAGTGAGAGGGGGACAGGGAGGGATGAAGCTTTCTTT	CASSERGTGRDEAFF
TRBD1	NA	TRBV18	TRBJ1-2	TGTGCCAGCTCGCCTACTTCGACAGGGAACGGCTACACCTTC	CASSPTSTGNGYTF
NA	NA	TRBV4-2	TRBJ2-5	TGTGCCAGCAGCCAAGAGGGGGCCTATGAGACCCAGTACTTC	CASSQEGAYETQYF
NA	NA	TRBV29-1	TRBJ2-2	TGCAGCGTGCCCGAGTCAGGGCTGGGTAGGGGGGAGCTGTTTTTT	CSVPESGLGRGELFF
NA	NA	TRBV12-5	TRBJ2-2	TGTGCTAGTCGTAAGGAGGGGGAGACCGGGGAGCTGTTTTTT	CASRKEGETGELFF
NA	NA	TRBV7-2	TRBJ2-1	TGTGCCAGCAGCTTACCACGGACTACCTACAATGAGCAGTTCTTC	CASSLPRTTYNEQFF
NA	NA	TRBV7-9	TRBJ1-2	TGTGCCAGCAGCTTAGCGGCAGGGGAGGGCTATGGCTACACCTTC	CASSLAAGEGYGYTF
NA	NA	TRBV3-1/TRBV3-2	TRBJ1-5	TGTGCCAGCAGCCAAGAGGTAGCGGGGGGTCACTATAGCAATCAGCCCCAGCATTTT	CASSQEVAGGHYSNQPQHF